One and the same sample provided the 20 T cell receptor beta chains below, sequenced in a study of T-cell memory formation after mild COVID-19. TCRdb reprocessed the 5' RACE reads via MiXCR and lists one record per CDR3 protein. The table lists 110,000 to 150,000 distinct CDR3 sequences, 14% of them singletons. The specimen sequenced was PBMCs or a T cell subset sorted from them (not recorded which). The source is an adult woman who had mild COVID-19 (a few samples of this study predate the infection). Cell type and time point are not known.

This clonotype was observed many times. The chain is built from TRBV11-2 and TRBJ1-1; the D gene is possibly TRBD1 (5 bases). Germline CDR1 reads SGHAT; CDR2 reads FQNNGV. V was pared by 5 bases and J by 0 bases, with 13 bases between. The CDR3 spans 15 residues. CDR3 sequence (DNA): TGTGCCAGCAGCCCTCCGGGGGGAATGAACACTGAAGCTTTCTTT. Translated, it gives CASSPPGGMNTEAFF.

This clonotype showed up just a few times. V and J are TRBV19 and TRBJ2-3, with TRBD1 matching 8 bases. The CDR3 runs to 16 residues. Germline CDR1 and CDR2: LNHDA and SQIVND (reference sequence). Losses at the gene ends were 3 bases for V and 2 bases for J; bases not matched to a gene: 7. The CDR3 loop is CASSISGGHNTDTQYF. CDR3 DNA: TGTGCCAGTAGTATCTCAGGGGGCCATAACACAGATACGCAGTATTTT. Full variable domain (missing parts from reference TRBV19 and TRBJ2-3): DGGITQSPKYLFRKEGQNVTLSCEQNLNHDAMYWYRQDPGQGLRLIYYSQIVNDFQKGDIAEGYSVSREKKESFPLTVTSAQKNPTAFYLCASSISGGHNTDTQYFGPGTRLTVL.

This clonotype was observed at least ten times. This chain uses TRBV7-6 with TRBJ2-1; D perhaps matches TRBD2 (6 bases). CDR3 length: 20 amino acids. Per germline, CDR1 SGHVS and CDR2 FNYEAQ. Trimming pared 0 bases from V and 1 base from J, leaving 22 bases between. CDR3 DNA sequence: TGTGCCAGCAGCTTAGCGACCGGGGGTTCAGGGATGTCATCCTACAATGAGCAGTTCTTC. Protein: CASSLATGGSGMSSYNEQFF.

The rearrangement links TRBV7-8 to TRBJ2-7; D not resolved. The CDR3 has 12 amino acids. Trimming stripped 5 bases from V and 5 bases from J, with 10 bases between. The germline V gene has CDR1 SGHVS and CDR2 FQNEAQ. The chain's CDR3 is CASSPRSNEQYF. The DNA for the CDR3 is TGTGCCAGCAGCCCCCGAAGCAACGAGCAGTACTTC. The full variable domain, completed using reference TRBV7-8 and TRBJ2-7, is GAGVSQSPRYKVAKRGQDVALRCDPISGHVSLFWYQQALGQGPEFLTYFQNEAQLDKSGLPSDRFFAERPEGSVSTLKIQRTQQEDSAVYLCASSPRSNEQYFGPGTRLTVT.

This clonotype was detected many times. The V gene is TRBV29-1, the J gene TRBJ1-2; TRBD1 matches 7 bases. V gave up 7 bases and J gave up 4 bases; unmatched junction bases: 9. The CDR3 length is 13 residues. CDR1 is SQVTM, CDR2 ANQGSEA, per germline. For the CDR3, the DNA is TGCAGCGCTAAGGGGGCAGAGAGCTATGGCTACACCTTC. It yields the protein CSAKGAESYGYTF. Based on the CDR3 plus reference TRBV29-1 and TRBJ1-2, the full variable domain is SAVISQKPSRDICQRGTSLTIQCQVDSQVTMMFWYRQQPGQSLTLIATANQGSEATYESGFVIDKFPISRPNLTFSTLTVSNMSPEDSSIYLCSAKGAESYGYTFGSGTRLTVV.

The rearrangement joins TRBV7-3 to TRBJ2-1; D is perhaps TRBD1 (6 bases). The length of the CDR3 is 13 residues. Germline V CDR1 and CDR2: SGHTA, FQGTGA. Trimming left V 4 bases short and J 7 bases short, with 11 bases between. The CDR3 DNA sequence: TGTGCCAGCAGCTCGACAGGCGGGAATGAGCAGTTCTTC. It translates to CASSSTGGNEQFF.

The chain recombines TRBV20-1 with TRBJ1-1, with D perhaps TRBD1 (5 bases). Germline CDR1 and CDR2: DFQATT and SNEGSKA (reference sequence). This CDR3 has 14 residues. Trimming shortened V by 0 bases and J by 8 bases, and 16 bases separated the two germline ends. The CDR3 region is CSAREEDLGLEAFF. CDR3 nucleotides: TGCAGTGCTAGAGAAGAGGATCTGGGACTGGAAGCTTTCTTT.

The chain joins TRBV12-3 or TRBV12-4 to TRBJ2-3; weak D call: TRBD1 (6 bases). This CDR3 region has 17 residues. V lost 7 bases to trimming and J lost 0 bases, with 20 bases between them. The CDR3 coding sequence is TGTGCCAGCACCCTACAGGGAATCTCAACTAGCACAGATACGCAGTATTTT. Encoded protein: CASTLQGISTSTDTQYF.

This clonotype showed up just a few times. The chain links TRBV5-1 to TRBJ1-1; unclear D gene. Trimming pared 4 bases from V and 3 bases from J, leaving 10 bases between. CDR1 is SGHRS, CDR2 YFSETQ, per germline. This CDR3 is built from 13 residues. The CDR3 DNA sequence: TGCGCCAGCAGCCCCGGGAAGTACACTGAAGCTTTCTTT. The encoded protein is CASSPGKYTEAFF.

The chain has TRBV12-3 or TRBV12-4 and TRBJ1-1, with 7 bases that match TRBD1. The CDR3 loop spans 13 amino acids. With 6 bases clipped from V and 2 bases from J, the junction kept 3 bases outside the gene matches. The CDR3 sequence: CASRGTDNTEAFF. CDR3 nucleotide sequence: TGTGCCAGCAGGGGGACAGATAACACTGAAGCTTTCTTT.

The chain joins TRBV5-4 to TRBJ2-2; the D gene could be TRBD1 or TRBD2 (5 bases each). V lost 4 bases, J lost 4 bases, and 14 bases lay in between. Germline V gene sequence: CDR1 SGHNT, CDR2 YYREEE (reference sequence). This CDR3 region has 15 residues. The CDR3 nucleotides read TGTGCCAGCAGCCCAGGGAGTGTACTCACCGGGGAGCTGTTTTTT. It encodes CASSPGSVLTGELFF.

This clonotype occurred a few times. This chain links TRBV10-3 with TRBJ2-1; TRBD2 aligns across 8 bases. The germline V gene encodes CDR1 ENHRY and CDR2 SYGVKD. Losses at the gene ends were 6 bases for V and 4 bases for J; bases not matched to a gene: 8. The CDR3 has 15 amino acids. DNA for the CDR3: TGTGCCATCAGCGACTCCGGGACTAGTTACAATGAGCAGTTCTTC. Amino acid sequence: CAISDSGTSYNEQFF.

DNA of the CDR3: TGCGCCAGCAGCCAAGTCAGAGGATGGGAGAGTGAGCAGTTCTTC. It yields the protein CASSQVRGWESEQFF. The chain combines TRBV4-3 with TRBJ2-1; a possible D gene is TRBD2 (5 bases). This CDR3 spans 15 amino acids. The V end was cut by 1 base, the J end by 9 bases, with 16 bases between. Germline assignment: CDR1 LGHNA and CDR2 YSLEER.

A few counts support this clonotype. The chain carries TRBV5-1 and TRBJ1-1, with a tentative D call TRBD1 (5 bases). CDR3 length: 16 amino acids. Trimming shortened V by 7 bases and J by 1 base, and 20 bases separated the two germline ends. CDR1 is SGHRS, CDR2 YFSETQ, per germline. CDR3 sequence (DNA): TGCGCCAGCGGCTCTTCTGGGGGTTTTGCGAACACTGAAGCTTTCTTT. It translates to CASGSSGGFANTEAFF.

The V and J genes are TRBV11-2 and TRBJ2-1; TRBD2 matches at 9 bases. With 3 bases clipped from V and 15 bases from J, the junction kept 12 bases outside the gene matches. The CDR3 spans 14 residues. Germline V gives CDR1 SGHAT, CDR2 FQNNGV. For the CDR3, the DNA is TGTGCCAGCAGCTTCATGACTAGCGGTCTCGGGAGGTTCTTC. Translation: CASSFMTSGLGRFF.

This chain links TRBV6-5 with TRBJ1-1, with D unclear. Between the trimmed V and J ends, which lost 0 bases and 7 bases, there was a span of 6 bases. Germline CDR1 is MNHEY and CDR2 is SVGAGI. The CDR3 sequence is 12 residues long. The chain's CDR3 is CASSYSGGEAFF. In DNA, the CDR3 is TGTGCCAGCAGTTACTCCGGCGGTGAAGCTTTCTTT.

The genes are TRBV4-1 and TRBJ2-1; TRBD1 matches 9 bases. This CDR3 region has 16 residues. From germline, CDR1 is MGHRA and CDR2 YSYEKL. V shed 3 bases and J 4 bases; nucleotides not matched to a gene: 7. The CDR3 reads CASSQVRQGEYNEQFF. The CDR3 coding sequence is TGCGCCAGCAGCCAGGTTCGACAGGGGGAGTACAATGAGCAGTTCTTC.

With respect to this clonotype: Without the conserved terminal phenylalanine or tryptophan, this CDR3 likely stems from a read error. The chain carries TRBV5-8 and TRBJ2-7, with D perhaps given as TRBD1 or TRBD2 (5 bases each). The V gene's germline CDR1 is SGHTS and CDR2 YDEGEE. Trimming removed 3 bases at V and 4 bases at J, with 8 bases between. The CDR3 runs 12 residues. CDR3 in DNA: TGTGCCAGCAGCTGGGACCTATACGAGCAGTACATC. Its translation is CASSWDLYEQYI.

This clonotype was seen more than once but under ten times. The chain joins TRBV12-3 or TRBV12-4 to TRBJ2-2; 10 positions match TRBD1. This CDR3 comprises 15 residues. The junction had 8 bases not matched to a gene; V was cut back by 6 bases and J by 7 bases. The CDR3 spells CASSPGTGVGGELFF. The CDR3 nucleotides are TGTGCCAGCAGCCCCGGGACAGGGGTCGGCGGGGAGCTGTTTTTT.

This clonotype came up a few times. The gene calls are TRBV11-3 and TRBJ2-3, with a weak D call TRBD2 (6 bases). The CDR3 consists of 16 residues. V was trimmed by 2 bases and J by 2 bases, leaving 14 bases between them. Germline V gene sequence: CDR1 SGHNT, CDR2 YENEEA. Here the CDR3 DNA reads TGTGCCAGCAGCTTATCGAACGGGAGAACCACAGATACGCAGTATTTT. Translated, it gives CASSLSNGRTTDTQYF.